The clone carrying this T cell receptor beta chain was seen only a few times. What it binds is not known. Thawed unstimulated PBMCs were FACS-sorted by CD3, CD4 and CD8 into two populations. V trimming: 1 base; J trimming: 6 bases; junction bases outside the gene matches: 7. Germline lookup yields CDR1 MNHEY and CDR2 SMNVEV (reference sequence). The CDR3 spans 16 residues. TCRdb's table, derived via immunoSEQ multiplex PCR, lists solely in-frame clones and lacks some. The sample comprises some 70,000 clones, about four fifths of which are singletons, and about 0.64% rests with the top ten. This specimen belongs to a study of T cell clones after liver transplantation. Study-wide background: Post-transplant blood was tracked for graft-donor-reactive T cell clones identified in a pre-transplant mixed lymphocyte reaction.

Study results and limitations: A larger donor-reactive than third-party decline suggested partial antigen-specific deletion. Post-transplant time points were not standardized, so conclusions are preliminary.

The sample here was CD4+ T cells from blood, taken before liver transplant. The chain joins TRBV27 to TRBJ2-7; TRBD2 agrees at 12 bases. This clonotype was obtained from a human donor who received a liver transplant. The CDR3 reads CASSLLGLAGKAEQYF. CDR3 nucleotide sequence: TGTGCCAGCAGTTTATTAGGACTAGCGGGAAAGGCCGAGCAGTACTTC.